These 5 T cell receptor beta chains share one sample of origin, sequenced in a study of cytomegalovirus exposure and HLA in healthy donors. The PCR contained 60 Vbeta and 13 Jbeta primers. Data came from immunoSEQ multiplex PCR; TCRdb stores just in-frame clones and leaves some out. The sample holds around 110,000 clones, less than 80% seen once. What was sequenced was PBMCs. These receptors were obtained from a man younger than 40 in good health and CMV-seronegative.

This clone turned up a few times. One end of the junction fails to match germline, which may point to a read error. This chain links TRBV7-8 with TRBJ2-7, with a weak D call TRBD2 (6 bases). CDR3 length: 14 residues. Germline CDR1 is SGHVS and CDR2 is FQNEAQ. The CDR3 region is CVSVGLLSSYEQYF. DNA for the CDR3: TGTGTCAGCGTGGGACTCCTGAGCTCCTACGAGCAGTACTTC.

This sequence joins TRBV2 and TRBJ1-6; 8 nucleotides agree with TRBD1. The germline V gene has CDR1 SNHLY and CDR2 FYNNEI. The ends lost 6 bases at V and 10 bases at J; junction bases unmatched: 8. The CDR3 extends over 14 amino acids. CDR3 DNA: TGTGCCAGCAGACCGGGACAGGTAGCCTCACCCCTCCACTTT. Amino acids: CASRPGQVASPLHF.

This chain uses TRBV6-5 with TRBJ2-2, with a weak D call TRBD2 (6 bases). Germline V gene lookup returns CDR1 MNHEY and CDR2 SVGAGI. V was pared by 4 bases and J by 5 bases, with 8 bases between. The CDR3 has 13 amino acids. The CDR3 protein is CASSLAGTGELFF. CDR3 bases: TGTGCCAGCAGTTTGGCGGGGACCGGGGAGCTGTTTTTT.

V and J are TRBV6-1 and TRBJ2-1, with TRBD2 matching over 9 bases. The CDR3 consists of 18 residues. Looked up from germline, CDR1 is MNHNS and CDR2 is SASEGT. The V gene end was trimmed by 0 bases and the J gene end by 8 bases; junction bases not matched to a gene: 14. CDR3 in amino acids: CASSEAAGGRAGRDEQFF. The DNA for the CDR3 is TGTGCCAGCAGTGAAGCGGCGGGCGGGAGGGCCGGTAGGGATGAGCAGTTCTTC.

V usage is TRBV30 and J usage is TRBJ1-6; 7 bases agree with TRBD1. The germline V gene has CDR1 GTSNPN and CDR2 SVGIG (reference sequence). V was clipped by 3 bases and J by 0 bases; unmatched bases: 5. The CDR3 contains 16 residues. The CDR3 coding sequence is TGTGCCTGGAGCACAGGGGCAAGCTCCTATAATTCACCCCTCCACTTT. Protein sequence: CAWSTGASSYNSPLHF.